This T cell receptor beta chain comes out of a study of identical twins. Study-wide results and caveats: Cross-sectional statistics underpinned the conclusions; the same donors were not followed. Monozygotic twin pairs showed more out-of-frame TCR alpha sharing than models estimated. Reduced insertions were recorded for abundant cord blood beta clonotypes, with no such pattern in memory repertoires.

TCRdb reprocessed the 5' RACE reads with MiXCR, giving one entry per CDR3 protein. In the table there are 240,000 or so distinct CDR3 sequences, roughly 12% of which are singletons. The CDR3 length is 15 residues. CDR1 is SGHRS and CDR2 is YFSETQ in the germline V gene. The ends were cut back, 4 bases at V and 4 bases at J, with 16 bases in the middle. Turning to this clonotype: Its target is not known.

These data also formed part of another study, on yellow fever vaccine responses in identical twins. This second report adds: In identical twins, vaccine T cell responses appeared partly shared and partly individual.

The receptor's source is a young woman in good health. The chain has TRBV5-1 and TRBJ2-3, with D hard to call. The sample comprised memory (CD45RO+) T cells sorted from blood. CDR3 region: CASSPKSGPADTQYF. CDR3 nucleotides: TGCGCCAGCAGCCCAAAATCCGGGCCGGCAGATACGCAGTATTTT.